Reported below is one T cell receptor (beta chain). This record belongs to a study of blood T cell repertoires in COVID-19. Study in general: Samples taken during acute and convalescent COVID-19 were collected in the United States, Italy and Spain. T cells, B-cell-depleted T cells, or PBMCs supplied cDNA or gDNA.

Authors' processing steps: By means of reference gene primer amplification, nucleated cell counts were estimated. Some clones are missing from TCRdb's copy, which holds only in-frame ones; the method was immunoSEQ multiplex PCR. That table supplies the V and J calls and clone size; D and trimming were determined from the DNA. The sample lists about 100,000 clones, roughly 80% occurring once. V was cut by 2 bases and J by 2 bases, with 9 bases left in between. The CDR3 sequence is 14 residues long. Germline CDR1 and CDR2: MNHEY and SMNVEV (reference sequence). This chain connects TRBV27 to TRBJ1-1, with D hard to call. The TCR sequence derives from a man aged 55 to 70 with acute or convalescent COVID-19. Sequencing used peripheral blood. This CDR3 is CASSLKGGNTEAFF. The CDR3 bases are TGTGCCAGCAGTTTAAAGGGAGGTAACACTGAAGCTTTCTTT.